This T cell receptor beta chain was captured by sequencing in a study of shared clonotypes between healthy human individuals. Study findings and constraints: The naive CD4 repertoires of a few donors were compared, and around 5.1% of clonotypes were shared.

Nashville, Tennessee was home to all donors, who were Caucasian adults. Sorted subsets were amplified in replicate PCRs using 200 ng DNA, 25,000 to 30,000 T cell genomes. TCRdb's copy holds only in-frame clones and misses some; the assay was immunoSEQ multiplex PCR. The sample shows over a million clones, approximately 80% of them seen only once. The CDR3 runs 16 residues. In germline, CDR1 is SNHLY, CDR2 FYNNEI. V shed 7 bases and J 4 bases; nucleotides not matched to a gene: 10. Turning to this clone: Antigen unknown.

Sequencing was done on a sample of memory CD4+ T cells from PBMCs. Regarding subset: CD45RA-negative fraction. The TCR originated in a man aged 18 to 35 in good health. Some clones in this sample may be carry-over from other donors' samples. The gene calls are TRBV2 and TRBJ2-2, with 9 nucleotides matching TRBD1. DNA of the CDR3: TGTGCCAGCAAGTCGTCGGGACAGGGAGGCACCGGGGAGCTGTTTTTT. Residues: CASKSSGQGGTGELFF. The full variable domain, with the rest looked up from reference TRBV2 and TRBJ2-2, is EPEVTQTPSHQVTQMGQEVILRCVPISNHLYFYWYRQILGQKVEFLVSFYNNEISEKSEIFDDQFSVERPDGSNFTLKIRSTKLEDSAMYFCASKSSGQGGTGELFFGEGSRLTVL.